This entry lists 6 T cell receptor beta chains sequenced from one sample in a study of shared clonotypes between healthy human individuals. CD45RO-negative cells were positively selected for CCR7, leaving out terminally differentiated effector memory CD45RA+ cells. Here immunoSEQ multiplex PCR was the method, and the copy in TCRdb shows in-frame clones only, minus some. In the table there are about 1.9 million clones, about 93% of which are singletons. Sequenced material: naive CD8+ T cells from PBMCs. Every receptor here comes from a man aged 18 to 35 in good health. Some clones in this sample may be carry-over from other donors' samples.

This clone was counted once. The chain couples TRBV5-1 to TRBJ2-7; D gene uncertain. Germline values: CDR1 SGHRS, CDR2 YFSETQ. This CDR3 is 15 amino acids long. Trimming stripped 2 bases from V and 1 base from J, with 13 bases between. The CDR3 region is CASSLAFGSSYEQYF. In DNA form, the CDR3 reads TGCGCCAGCAGCTTAGCGTTTGGTAGTTCCTACGAGCAGTACTTC.

The chain combines TRBV6-5 with TRBJ2-1; weak D call: TRBD2 (5 bases). This CDR3 contains 13 residues. CDR1 and CDR2 (germline): MNHEY, SVGAGI. V dropped 4 bases and J dropped 6 bases, with 10 bases sitting between them. This chain's CDR3 is CASSWRLPNEQFF. The CDR3 nucleotides read TGTGCCAGCAGTTGGAGACTACCCAATGAGCAGTTCTTC.

Comments on this clone: The same CDR3 also results from other DNA sequences found in this sample. V gene TRBV9 combines with J gene TRBJ2-7; 7 nucleotides line up with TRBD2. This CDR3 region has 13 residues. Germline CDR1 SGDLS, CDR2 YYNGEE. After removal of 4 bases from V and 3 bases from J, the junction contained 4 bases not matched to a gene. CDR3 protein: CASSPGGGYEQYF. The CDR3 coding sequence is TGTGCCAGCAGCCCGGGAGGAGGCTACGAGCAGTACTTC.

The rearrangement links TRBV9 to TRBJ2-5, with D possibly being TRBD1 (6 bases). The CDR3 runs 15 residues. With 0 bases removed from V and 0 bases from J, the gap between germline ends came to 9 bases. Germline-derived CDR1 and CDR2 are SGDLS and YYNGEE. The CDR3 loop is CASSVGGGNQETQYF. The CDR3 nucleotides read TGTGCCAGCAGCGTAGGAGGGGGAAACCAAGAGACCCAGTACTTC.

The CDR3 coding sequence is TGTGCCAGCAGCCTTCAGGGTCGGGACACTGAAGCTTTCTTT. This gives the protein CASSLQGRDTEAFF. The gene calls are TRBV7-9 and TRBJ1-1; D might be TRBD1 (5 bases). In germline, CDR1 is SEHNR, CDR2 FQNEAQ (reference sequence). The CDR3 sequence is 14 residues long. The V end was cut by 5 bases, the J end by 3 bases, with 13 bases between.

The genes are TRBV7-9 and TRBJ1-5; D not certain. Trimming left V 5 bases short and J 0 bases short, with 8 bases between. This CDR3 spans 14 amino acids. The germline gives CDR1 SEHNR, CDR2 FQNEAQ (reference sequence). CDR3 coding DNA: TGTGCCAGCAGCCAGTACTCTAGCAATCAGCCCCAGCATTTT. This gives the protein CASSQYSSNQPQHF.